This T cell receptor beta chain comes out of a study of shared clonotypes between healthy human individuals. Replicate sorted-subset PCRs were loaded with around 200 ng DNA, 30,000 to 35,000 T cell genomes. Only in-frame clones appear in the TCRdb table, and some are missing; sequencing was by immunoSEQ multiplex PCR. The sample lists about 2.3 million clones, more than 85% occurring once. Germline CDR1 is MNHNS and CDR2 is SASEGT. There are 16 residues in the CDR3. With 3 bases removed from V and 3 bases from J, the gap between germline ends came to 17 bases. This rearrangement joins TRBV6-1 to TRBJ1-1, with D maybe TRBD1 (6 bases). Material for sequencing was naive CD4+ T cells from PBMCs. The subset: CD45RA+ positively selected. This TCR came from a man between 18 and 35 years old in good health. Some clones in this sample may be carry-over from other donors' samples. The CDR3 loop reads CASSDGSGVGYTEAFF. In DNA form, the CDR3 reads TGTGCCAGCAGTGATGGTTCAGGGGTGGGTTACACTGAAGCTTTCTTT.